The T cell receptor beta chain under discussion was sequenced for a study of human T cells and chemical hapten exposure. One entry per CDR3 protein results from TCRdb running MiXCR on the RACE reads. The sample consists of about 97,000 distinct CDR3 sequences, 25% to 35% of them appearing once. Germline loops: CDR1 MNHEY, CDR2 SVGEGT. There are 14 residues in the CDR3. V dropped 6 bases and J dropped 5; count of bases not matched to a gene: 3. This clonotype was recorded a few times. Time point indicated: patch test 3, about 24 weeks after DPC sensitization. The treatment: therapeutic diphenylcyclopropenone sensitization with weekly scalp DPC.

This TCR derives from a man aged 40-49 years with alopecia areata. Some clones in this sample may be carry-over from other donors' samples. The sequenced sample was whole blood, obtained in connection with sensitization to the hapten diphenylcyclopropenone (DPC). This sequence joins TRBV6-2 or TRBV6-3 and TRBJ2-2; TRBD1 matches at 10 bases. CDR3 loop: CASRTGGWTGELFF. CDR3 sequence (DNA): TGTGCCAGCAGGACAGGGGGCTGGACCGGGGAGCTGTTTTTT.